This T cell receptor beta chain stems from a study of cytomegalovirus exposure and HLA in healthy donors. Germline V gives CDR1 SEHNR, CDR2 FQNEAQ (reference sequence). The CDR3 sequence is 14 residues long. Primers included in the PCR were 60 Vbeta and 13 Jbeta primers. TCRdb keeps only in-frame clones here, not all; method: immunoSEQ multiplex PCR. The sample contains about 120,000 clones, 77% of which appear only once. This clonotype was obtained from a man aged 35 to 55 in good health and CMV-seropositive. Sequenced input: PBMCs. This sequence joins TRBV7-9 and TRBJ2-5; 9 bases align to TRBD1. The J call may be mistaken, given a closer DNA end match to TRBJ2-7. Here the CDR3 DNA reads TGTGCCAGCAGCTCCACGGGACAGGGAGACGAGCAGTACTTC. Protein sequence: CASSSTGQGDEQYF.